Listed below are T cell receptor beta chains from one sample, sequenced in a study of cytomegalovirus exposure and HLA in healthy donors. Using immunoSEQ multiplex PCR, the repertoire was profiled, and TCRdb retains in-frame clones only, with some absent. In the table there are some 200,000 clones, approximately 79% of which are singletons. Sequenced input: PBMCs. These receptors came from a girl between 10 and 17 years old in good health and CMV-seropositive. Each CDR3 is given with its conserved first and last residue. D genes are given only for firm matches. The size field is filled for only some rows; it gives once, few, many or a size class.

V gene	J gene	CDR3 length	D gene	clone size	CDR3 protein	CDR3 DNA
TRBV5-5	TRBJ1-1	14	-	-	CASSYRVGNTEAFF	TGTGCCAGCAGCTACAGGGTCGGGAACACTGAAGCTTTCTTT
TRBV6-5	TRBJ1-2	15	TRBD1	once	CASSYSGQGLNGYTF	TGTGCCAGCAGTTACTCGGGACAGGGGCTAAATGGCTACACCTTC
TRBV9	TRBJ2-7	16	-	-	CASSVGGGGGPYEQYF	TGTGCCAGCAGCGTAGGGGGGGGTGGGGGGCCGTACGAGCAGTACTTC
TRBV27	TRBJ2-7	13	TRBD1	-	CASSRGQPYEQYF	TGTGCCAGCAGTCGGGGACAGCCCTACGAGCAGTACTTC
TRBV11-3	TRBJ1-2	15	-	-	CASSPVGATNYGYTF	TGTGCCAGCAGCCCTGTGGGGGCTACGAACTATGGCTACACCTTC
TRBV4-2	TRBJ2-7	16	-	-	CASSQDIGGASYEQYF	TGTGCCAGCAGCCAAGATATTGGAGGTGCGTCCTACGAGCAGTACTTC
TRBV4-3	TRBJ2-3	17	TRBD2	-	CASSPHIQRGAADTQYF	TGCGCCAGCAGCCCTCATATCCAGCGGGGGGCGGCGGATACGCAGTATTTT
TRBV27	TRBJ2-7	15	TRBD2	-	CASSFTGASGGEQYF	TGTGCCAGCAGTTTTACTGGCGCCTCGGGGGGCGAGCAGTACTTC
TRBV5-1	TRBJ2-5	13	-	-	CASSNQRGETQYF	TGCGCCAGCAGTAATCAGCGCGGAGAGACCCAGTACTTC
TRBV4-1	TRBJ2-7	16	TRBD1	-	CASSPEVGQGFSEQYF	TGCGCCAGCAGCCCCGAAGTAGGACAGGGTTTTTCCGAGCAGTACTTC
TRBV7-9	TRBJ1-4	15	TRBD1	-	CASNRQGALSEKLFF	TGTGCCAGCAACCGACAGGGGGCGCTTAGTGAAAAACTGTTTTTT
TRBV15	TRBJ2-3	16	TRBD1	-	CATSRDPGQRTDTQYF	TGTGCCACCAGCAGGGATCCGGGACAGCGAACAGATACGCAGTATTTT
TRBV5-8	TRBJ2-7	17	TRBD1	-	CASSRQTGADPFYEQYF	TGTGCCAGCAGCCGGCAAACAGGGGCCGACCCCTTCTACGAGCAGTACTTC
TRBV7-2	TRBJ1-6	13	-	-	CASSLEHFSPLHF	TGTGCCAGCAGCTTAGAGCATTTTTCACCCCTCCACTTT
TRBV7-6	TRBJ1-2	13	-	-	CASSPDKTYGYTF	TGTGCCAGCAGCCCCGACAAGACCTATGGCTACACCTTC
TRBV29-1	TRBJ2-7	16	TRBD1	few	CSVEALSGQGQYEQYF	TGCAGCGTTGAAGCCCTCTCGGGACAGGGGCAATACGAGCAGTACTTC
TRBV29-1	TRBJ2-1	13	TRBD2	-	CSAGTSGGGEQFF	TGCAGCGCAGGGACTAGCGGGGGGGGCGAGCAGTTCTTC
TRBV11-3	TRBJ1-2	16	TRBD1	-	CASSPPYPGQDYGYTF	TGTGCCAGCAGCCCACCTTATCCGGGACAGGACTATGGCTACACCTTC
TRBV18	TRBJ1-2	14	TRBD1	-	CASSPSGQGYGYTF	TGTGCCAGCTCACCATCCGGACAGGGTTATGGCTACACCTTC
TRBV4-2	TRBJ1-5	15	TRBD1	-	CASSQEDRVNQPQHF	TGTGCCAGCAGCCAGGAGGACAGGGTCAATCAGCCCCAGCATTTT
TRBV10-3	TRBJ1-2	15	-	-	CAISESNRESGGYTF	TGTGCCATCAGTGAGTCGAATCGGGAATCGGGTGGCTACACCTTC
TRBV28	TRBJ2-1	16	-	-	CASSGPRRGRNNEQFF	TGTGCCAGCAGTGGGCCGCGGAGGGGGCGTAACAATGAGCAGTTCTTC
TRBV9	TRBJ2-1	20	TRBD2	few	CASSARDPGLAGGRYSEQFF	TGTGCCAGCAGCGCACGTGACCCCGGACTAGCGGGGGGGCGATATAGTGAGCAGTTCTTC
TRBV5-1	TRBJ1-2	14	-	-	CASSLEAGQYGYTF	TGCGCCAGCAGCTTGGAGGCAGGGCAATATGGCTACACCTTC
TRBV5-4	TRBJ2-7	14	-	-	CASSSGGRGYEQYF	TGTGCCAGCAGCAGCGGCGGACGTGGGTACGAGCAGTACTTC
TRBV5-5	TRBJ2-7	13	-	-	CASSFPVGAEQYF	TGTGCCAGCAGCTTTCCTGTGGGGGCCGAGCAGTACTTC
TRBV5-4	TRBJ2-3	14	TRBD2	-	CASTPSGVTDTQYF	TGTGCCAGCACCCCTAGCGGGGTCACAGATACGCAGTATTTT
TRBV9	TRBJ2-1	15	TRBD1	-	CASSVSGTAYNEQFF	TGTGCCAGCAGCGTCTCCGGGACAGCTTACAATGAGCAGTTCTTC
TRBV11-3	TRBJ2-3	20	TRBD1	-	CASSWGGYRTGGSVADTQYF	TGTGCCAGCAGCTGGGGAGGGTATCGGACAGGGGGTTCTGTCGCAGATACGCAGTATTTT
TRBV6-1	TRBJ2-7	16	TRBD2	-	CASSELSGGFIYEQYF	TGTGCCAGCAGTGAGTTGAGCGGGGGGTTCATCTACGAGCAGTACTTC
TRBV9	TRBJ2-3	14	-	few	CASSVVSTTDTQYF	TGTGCCAGCAGCGTAGTGAGCACCACAGATACGCAGTATTTT
TRBV13	TRBJ1-3	15	-	-	CASSFSVASGNTIYF	TGTGCCAGCAGCTTTTCTGTGGCTTCTGGAAACACCATATATTTT
TRBV10-3	TRBJ1-5	15	TRBD1	once	CAISESEGAGQPQHF	TGTGCCATCAGTGAGTCGGAGGGGGCGGGTCAGCCCCAGCATTTT
TRBV6-5	TRBJ1-2	15	TRBD1	once	CASSYSRQGYDGYTF	TGTGCCAGCAGTTACTCGAGACAGGGGTACGATGGCTACACCTTC
TRBV6-4	TRBJ1-1	14	TRBD1	-	CARRTGTRETEAFF	TGTGCCAGAAGGACAGGGACACGGGAGACTGAAGCTTTCTTT
TRBV10-3	TRBJ1-4	12	TRBD1	-	CAVGQPNEKLFF	TGTGCCGTGGGACAGCCTAATGAAAAACTGTTTTTT